Reported below is one TCR beta chain. This sample stems from a study of T cell responses to AZD1222 COVID-19 vaccine. Profiling relied on immunoSEQ multiplex PCR, and the TCRdb table lists in-frame clones only, not all of them. The sample contains tens of thousands of clones, 85% to 90% of which appear only once. Germline assignment: CDR1 MNHEY and CDR2 SVGAGI. CDR3 size: 11 residues. V lost 7 bases and J 4 bases, leaving 7 bases between the germline ends. V gene TRBV6-5 combines with J gene TRBJ1-1, with D perhaps TRBD1 (5 bases). Source: peripheral blood, taken on day 0 of AZD1222 vaccination. The receptor was derived from an adult in good health. CDR3 in amino acids: CASKRGTEAFF. The CDR3 DNA reads TGTGCCAGCAAAAGGGGCACTGAAGCTTTCTTT.